The next 21 T cell receptor beta chains were all read from a single sample in a study of cytomegalovirus exposure and HLA in healthy donors. Primers included in the PCR were 60 Vbeta and 13 Jbeta primers. Profiled with immunoSEQ multiplex PCR; TCRdb holds only in-frame clones, not every one. The data show roughly 100,000 clones, about four fifths seen once. Sequences were obtained from PBMCs. These receptors came from a man aged 18 to 35 in good health and CMV-seropositive.

The chain has TRBV28 and TRBJ1-5; perhaps TRBD1 as D (5 bases). CDR1 MDHEN and CDR2 SYDVKM come from the germline V gene. With 7 bases removed from V and 1 base from J, the gap between germline ends came to 8 bases. This CDR3 spans 13 amino acids. In DNA, the CDR3 is TGTGCCAGCAATGACAGAAGCAATCAGCCCCAGCATTTT. Its translation is CASNDRSNQPQHF.

The V gene is TRBV4-2, the J gene TRBJ2-3; TRBD2 is a possible D gene (6 bases). The CDR3 runs to 15 residues. Germline V gives CDR1 LGHNA, CDR2 YNFKEQ. The V end lost 1 base, the J end lost 4 bases, and 12 bases lay between the germline ends. The CDR3 nucleotides read TGTGCCAGCAGCCAAGGGGGCGGGGAGGCAGATACGCAGTATTTT. It translates to CASSQGGGEADTQYF.

The rearrangement joins TRBV7-2 to TRBJ2-5, with 7 bases aligning to TRBD2. The V gene's germline CDR1 is SGHTA and CDR2 FQGNSA. The CDR3 is 17 residues long. With 5 bases clipped from V and 4 bases from J, the junction kept 16 bases outside the gene matches. The chain's CDR3 is CASSLKKPLPSGETQYF. DNA of the CDR3: TGTGCCAGCAGCCTAAAGAAGCCCCTCCCTAGCGGAGAGACCCAGTACTTC.

V and J are TRBV2 and TRBJ2-1; TRBD2 aligns across 7 bases. The CDR3 runs to 15 residues. Germline loops: CDR1 SNHLY, CDR2 FYNNEI. With 5 bases clipped from V and 0 bases from J, the junction kept 4 bases outside the gene matches. CDR3 nucleotide sequence: TGTGCCAGCAGTCCAGGACTAGGCTCCTACAATGAGCAGTTCTTC. This gives the protein CASSPGLGSYNEQFF. The full variable domain, with the rest looked up from reference TRBV2 and TRBJ2-1, is EPEVTQTPSHQVTQMGQEVILRCVPISNHLYFYWYRQILGQKVEFLVSFYNNEISEKSEIFDDQFSVERPDGSNFTLKIRSTKLEDSAMYFCASSPGLGSYNEQFFGPGTRLTVL.

V gene TRBV6-1 combines with J gene TRBJ2-2, with D maybe TRBD1 (5 bases). V was shortened by 8 bases and J by 0 bases, with 10 bases between the two germline ends. Germline V lookup: CDR1 MNHNS, CDR2 SASEGT. This CDR3 contains 14 residues. CDR3 amino acids: CASAGHPNTGELFF. CDR3 nucleotides: TGTGCCAGCGCAGGACATCCGAACACCGGGGAGCTGTTTTTT.

CDR3 in DNA: TGTGCCAGTAGTATAGGGACAGGCGACCTTAACTATGGCTACACCTTC. It codes for CASSIGTGDLNYGYTF. The V gene is TRBV19, the J gene TRBJ1-2, with TRBD1 matching over 7 bases. Looked up from germline, CDR1 is LNHDA and CDR2 is SQIVND (reference sequence). The J segment lost 1 base and the V segment lost 1 base, leaving 6 bases of the junction unmatched. The CDR3 is 16 residues long.

The DNA for the CDR3 is TGTGCCAGCAGTGATCCGGTGTACAATGAGCAGTTCTTC. The encoded protein is CASSDPVYNEQFF. This chain links TRBV6-1 with TRBJ2-1, with unresolved D. Germline CDR1 MNHNS, CDR2 SASEGT. CDR3 length equals 13 residues. Trimming cost V 3 bases and J 4 bases, with 7 bases left between them.

The chain links TRBV11-2 to TRBJ1-2; tentatively, D is TRBD1 (5 bases). Germline V gene lookup returns CDR1 SGHAT and CDR2 FQNNGV. V lost 1 base and J 2 bases, leaving 11 bases between the germline ends. This CDR3 has 15 amino acids. This chain's CDR3 is CASSLVLDNNYGYTF. The CDR3 coding sequence is TGTGCCAGCAGCTTAGTTTTGGACAACAACTATGGCTACACCTTC.

The chain recombines TRBV6-4 with TRBJ1-2; TRBD1 matches at 7 bases. Germline trimming cut 6 bases from V and 0 bases from J; bases unmatched to any gene: 7. Germline CDR1 reads MRHNA; CDR2 reads SNTAGT. The CDR3 runs 15 residues. The CDR3 sequence is CASSHQQGPNYGYTF. The CDR3 region has the DNA TGTGCCAGCAGCCATCAACAGGGGCCTAACTATGGCTACACCTTC.

The chain uses TRBV29-1 and TRBJ1-1; TRBD1 aligns across 9 bases. V trimming: 6 bases; J trimming: 1 base; junction bases outside the gene matches: 6. In germline, CDR1 is SQVTM, CDR2 ANQGSEA. This CDR3 contains 14 residues. CDR3 sequence: CSVRRDRANTEAFF. CDR3 coding DNA: TGCAGCGTGAGAAGGGACAGGGCGAACACTGAAGCTTTCTTT.

CDR3 amino acids: CASSQDVGHDQPQHF. The DNA for the CDR3 is TGCGCCAGCAGCCAAGATGTGGGGCATGATCAGCCCCAGCATTTT. The chain links TRBV4-1 to TRBJ1-5; the D gene is possibly TRBD1 (5 bases). Trimming cost V 0 bases and J 5 bases, with 11 bases left between them. Germline CDR1 is MGHRA and CDR2 is YSYEKL. The CDR3 spans 15 residues.

The V gene is TRBV9, the J gene TRBJ2-3; D not certain. The CDR3 consists of 15 residues. From germline, CDR1 is SGDLS and CDR2 YYNGEE. The germline V and J ends were trimmed by 0 bases and 3 bases, with 11 bases remaining between them. CDR3 region: CASSVGVLSTDTQYF. CDR3 coding DNA: TGTGCCAGCAGCGTAGGAGTTTTGAGTACAGATACGCAGTATTTT.

This clone came up a few times. The chain combines TRBV5-1 with TRBJ2-3; 7 bases agree with TRBD1. Germline CDR1 is SGHRS and CDR2 is YFSETQ. V shed 0 bases, J shed 2 bases, and the junction held 3 bases outside the gene matches. The CDR3 spans 15 residues. As DNA, the CDR3 is TGCGCCAGCAGCTTGGACACAGGGGACACAGATACGCAGTATTTT. Translating it yields CASSLDTGDTDTQYF.

The rearrangement uses TRBV10-3 and TRBJ2-7; a weak D match, TRBD1 (5 bases). The V end was cut by 2 bases, the J end by 6 bases, with 8 bases between. Per the germline V gene, CDR1 is ENHRY and CDR2 is SYGVKD. The CDR3 loop spans 12 amino acids. The CDR3 sequence: CAISEDQGEQYF. CDR3 DNA: TGTGCCATCAGTGAGGACCAGGGCGAGCAGTACTTC.

V and J are TRBV5-1 and TRBJ2-5; maybe TRBD2 (6 bases). V lost 0 bases and J lost 3, with 18 bases in between. The CDR3 is 17 amino acids. Germline values: CDR1 SGHRS, CDR2 YFSETQ. Written as DNA, the CDR3 is TGCGCCAGCAGCTTGGGGCCTACCGGGACTGGAGAAGAGACCCAGTACTTC. Residues: CASSLGPTGTGEETQYF.

The chain joins TRBV5-5 to TRBJ2-6; possibly TRBD1 for D (6 bases). Germline-derived CDR1 and CDR2 are SGHKS and YYEKEE (reference sequence). V gave up 5 bases and J gave up 0 bases, with 12 bases separating them. The CDR3 length is 16 residues. This CDR3 reads CASSSGTSSGANVLTF. The CDR3 DNA sequence: TGTGCCAGCAGTTCCGGGACAAGCTCTGGGGCCAACGTCCTGACTTTC.

The chain is built from TRBV27 and TRBJ1-6; weak D call: TRBD1 (6 bases). Trimming removed 2 bases at V and 6 bases at J, with 8 bases between. This CDR3 is 14 amino acids long. The germline V gene encodes CDR1 MNHEY and CDR2 SMNVEV (reference sequence). CDR3 region: CASSLRRGNSPLHF. CDR3 sequence (DNA): TGTGCCAGCAGTTTACGCAGGGGTAATTCACCCCTCCACTTT.

The CDR3 here is CASSENPQGEQYF. CDR3 DNA: TGTGCCAGCAGTGAGAATCCCCAGGGAGAGCAGTACTTC. The rearrangement links TRBV2 to TRBJ2-7; possible D gene TRBD1, 5 bases. Trimming removed 3 bases at V and 7 bases at J, with 13 bases between. Germline V gene lookup returns CDR1 SNHLY and CDR2 FYNNEI. The CDR3 runs to 13 residues. The full variable domain, rest sourced from reference TRBV2 and TRBJ2-7, is EPEVTQTPSHQVTQMGQEVILRCVPISNHLYFYWYRQILGQKVEFLVSFYNNEISEKSEIFDDQFSVERPDGSNFTLKIRSTKLEDSAMYFCASSENPQGEQYFGPGTRLTVT.

The rearrangement uses TRBV5-1 and TRBJ2-2, with TRBD2 matching 15 bases. The trim removed 3 bases at V and 4 bases at J, leaving 4 bases unmatched. The CDR3 length is 17 residues. The germline V gene encodes CDR1 SGHRS and CDR2 YFSETQ. The CDR3 nucleotides read TGCGCCAGCAGCTGGACTAGCGGGGGGGCCGGCACCGGGGAGCTGTTTTTT. It translates to CASSWTSGGAGTGELFF. Full variable domain (outside the CDR3, taken from reference TRBV5-1 and TRBJ2-2): KAGVTQTPRYLIKTRGQQVTLSCSPISGHRSVSWYQQTPGQGLQFLFEYFSETQRNKGNFPGRFSGRQFSNSRSEMNVSTLELGDSALYLCASSWTSGGAGTGELFFGEGSRLTVL.

J is TRBJ2-5 and V is TRBV28, with 9 bases fitting TRBD2. V lost 7 bases to trimming and J lost 1 base; unmatched junction nucleotides: 4. Germline V gene data show CDR1 as MDHEN and CDR2 as SYDVKM. The CDR3 totals 14 residues. CDR3 sequence (DNA): TGTGCCAGCACCGGTAGCGGGGGCCAAGAGACCCAGTACTTC. It yields the protein CASTGSGGQETQYF.

This clone was observed a few times. The chain employs TRBV9 and TRBJ2-2; 8 bases agree with TRBD2. The V gene's germline CDR1 is SGDLS and CDR2 YYNGEE. The CDR3 has 15 residues. J lost 5 bases, V lost 0 bases, and 3 bases had no gene match. CDR3 coding DNA: TGTGCCAGCAGCGTAGCCGGGGGGGTTACCGGGGAGCTGTTTTTT. Protein product: CASSVAGGVTGELFF.